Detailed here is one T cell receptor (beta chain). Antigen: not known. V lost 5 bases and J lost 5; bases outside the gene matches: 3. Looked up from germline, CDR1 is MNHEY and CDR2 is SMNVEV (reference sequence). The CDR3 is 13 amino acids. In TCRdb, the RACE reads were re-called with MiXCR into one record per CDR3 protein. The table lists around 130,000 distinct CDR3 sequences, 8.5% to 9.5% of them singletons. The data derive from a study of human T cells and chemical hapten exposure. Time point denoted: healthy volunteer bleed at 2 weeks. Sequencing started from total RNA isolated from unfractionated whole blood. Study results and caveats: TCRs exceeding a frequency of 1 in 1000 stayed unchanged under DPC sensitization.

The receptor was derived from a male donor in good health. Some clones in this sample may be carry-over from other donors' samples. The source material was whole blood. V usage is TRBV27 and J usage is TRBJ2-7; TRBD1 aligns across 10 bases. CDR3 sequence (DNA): TGTGCCAGCAGTCTCGGACAGGGGGACGAGCAGTACTTC. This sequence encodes CASSLGQGDEQYF.